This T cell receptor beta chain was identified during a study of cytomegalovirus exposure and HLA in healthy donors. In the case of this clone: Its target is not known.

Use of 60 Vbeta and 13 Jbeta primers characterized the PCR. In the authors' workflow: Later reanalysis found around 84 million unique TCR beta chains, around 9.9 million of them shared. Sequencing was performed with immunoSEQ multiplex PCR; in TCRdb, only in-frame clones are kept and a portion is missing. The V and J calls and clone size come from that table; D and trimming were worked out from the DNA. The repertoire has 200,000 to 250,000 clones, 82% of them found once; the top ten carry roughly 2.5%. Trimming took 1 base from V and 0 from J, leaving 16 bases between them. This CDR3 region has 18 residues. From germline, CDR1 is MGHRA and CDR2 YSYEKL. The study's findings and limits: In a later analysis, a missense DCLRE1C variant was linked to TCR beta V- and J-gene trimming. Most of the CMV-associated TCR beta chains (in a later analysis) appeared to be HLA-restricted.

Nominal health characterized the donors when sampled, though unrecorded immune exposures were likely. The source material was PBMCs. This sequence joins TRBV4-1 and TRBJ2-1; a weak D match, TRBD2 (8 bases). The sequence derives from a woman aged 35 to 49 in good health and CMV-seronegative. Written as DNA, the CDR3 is TGCGCCAGCAGCCAAGGGAGGGGGCTAGCGGGCTCCTACAATGAGCAGTTCTTC. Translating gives CASSQGRGLAGSYNEQFF.